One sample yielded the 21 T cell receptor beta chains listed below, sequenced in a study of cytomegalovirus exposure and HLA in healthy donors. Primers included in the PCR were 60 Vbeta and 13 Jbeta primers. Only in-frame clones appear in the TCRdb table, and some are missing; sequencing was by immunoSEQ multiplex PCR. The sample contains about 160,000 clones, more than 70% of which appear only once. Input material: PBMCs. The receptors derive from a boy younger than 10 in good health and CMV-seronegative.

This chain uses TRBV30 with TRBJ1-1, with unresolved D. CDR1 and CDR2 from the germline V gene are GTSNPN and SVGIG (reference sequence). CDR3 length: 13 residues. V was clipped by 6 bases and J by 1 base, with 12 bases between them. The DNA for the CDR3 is TGTGCCTGTCTGCGGGAGTCGAACACTGAAGCTTTCTTT. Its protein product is CACLRESNTEAFF.

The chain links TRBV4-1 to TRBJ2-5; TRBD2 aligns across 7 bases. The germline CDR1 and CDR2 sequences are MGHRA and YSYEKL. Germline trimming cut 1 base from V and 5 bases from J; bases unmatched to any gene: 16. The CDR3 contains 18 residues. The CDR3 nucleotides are TGCGCCAGCAGCCAAGCCGGGGGGATGAGAGCGTCTGTGGAGACCCAGTACTTC. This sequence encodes CASSQAGGMRASVETQYF.

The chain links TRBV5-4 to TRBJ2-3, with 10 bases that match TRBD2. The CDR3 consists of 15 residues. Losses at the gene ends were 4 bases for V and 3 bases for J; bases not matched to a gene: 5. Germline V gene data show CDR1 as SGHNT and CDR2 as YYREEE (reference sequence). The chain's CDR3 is CASSTWTSGTDTQYF. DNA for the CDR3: TGTGCCAGCAGCACCTGGACTAGCGGAACAGATACGCAGTATTTT.

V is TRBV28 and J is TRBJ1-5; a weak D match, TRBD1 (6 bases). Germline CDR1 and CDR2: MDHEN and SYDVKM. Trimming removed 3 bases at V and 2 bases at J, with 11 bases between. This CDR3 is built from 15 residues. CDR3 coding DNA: TGTGCCAGCAGTTTTCGACAGGCTGGCAATCAGCCCCAGCATTTT. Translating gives CASSFRQAGNQPQHF.

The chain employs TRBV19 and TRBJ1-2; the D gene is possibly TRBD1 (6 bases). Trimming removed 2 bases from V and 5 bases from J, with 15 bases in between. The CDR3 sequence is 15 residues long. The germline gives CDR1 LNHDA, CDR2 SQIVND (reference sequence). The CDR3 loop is CASSIPGVVWYGYTF. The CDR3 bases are TGTGCCAGTAGTATACCAGGGGTTGTGTGGTATGGCTACACCTTC.

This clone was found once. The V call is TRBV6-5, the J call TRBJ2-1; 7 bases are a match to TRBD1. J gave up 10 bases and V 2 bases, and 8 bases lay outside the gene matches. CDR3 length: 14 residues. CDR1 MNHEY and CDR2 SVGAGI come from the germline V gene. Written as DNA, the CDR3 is TGTGCCAGCAGTTACCAAAGACAGGGAAGGGAGCAGTTCTTC. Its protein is CASSYQRQGREQFF.

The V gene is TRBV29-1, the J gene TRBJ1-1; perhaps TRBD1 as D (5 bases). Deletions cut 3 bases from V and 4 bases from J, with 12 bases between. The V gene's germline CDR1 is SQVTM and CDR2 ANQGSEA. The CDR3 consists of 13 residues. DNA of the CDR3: TGCAGCGTTGACGGCAGGGAGGTCACTGAAGCTTTCTTT. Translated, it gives CSVDGREVTEAFF.

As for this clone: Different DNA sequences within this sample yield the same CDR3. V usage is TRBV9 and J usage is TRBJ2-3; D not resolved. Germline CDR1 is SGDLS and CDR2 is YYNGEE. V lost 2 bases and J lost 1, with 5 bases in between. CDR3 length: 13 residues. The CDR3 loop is CASSVQGTDTQYF. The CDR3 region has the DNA TGTGCCAGCAGCGTCCAGGGCACAGATACGCAGTATTTT.

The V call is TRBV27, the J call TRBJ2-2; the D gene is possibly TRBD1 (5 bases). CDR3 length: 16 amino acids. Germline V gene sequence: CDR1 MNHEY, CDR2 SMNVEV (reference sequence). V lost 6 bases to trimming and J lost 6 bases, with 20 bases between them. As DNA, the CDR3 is TGTGCCAGCAGCAGACAGCCCGCTCCGATCCCCGGGGAGCTGTTTTTT. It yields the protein CASSRQPAPIPGELFF.

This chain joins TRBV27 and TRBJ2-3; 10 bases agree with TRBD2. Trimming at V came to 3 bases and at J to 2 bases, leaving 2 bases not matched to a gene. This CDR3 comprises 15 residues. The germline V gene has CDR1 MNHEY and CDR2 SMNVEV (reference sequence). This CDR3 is CASSFGTSVTDTQYF. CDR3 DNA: TGTGCCAGCAGTTTTGGGACTAGCGTCACAGATACGCAGTATTTT.

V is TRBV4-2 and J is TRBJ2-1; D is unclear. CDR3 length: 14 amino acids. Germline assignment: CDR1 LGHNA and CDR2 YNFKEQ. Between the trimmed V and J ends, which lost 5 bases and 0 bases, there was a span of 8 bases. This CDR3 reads CASSSVGSYNEQFF. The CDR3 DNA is TGTGCCAGCAGCTCCGTCGGCTCCTACAATGAGCAGTTCTTC.

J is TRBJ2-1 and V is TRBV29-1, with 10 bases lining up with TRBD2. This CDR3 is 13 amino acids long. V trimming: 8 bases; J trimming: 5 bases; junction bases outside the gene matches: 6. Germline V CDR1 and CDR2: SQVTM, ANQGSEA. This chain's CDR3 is CSSRTSGNNEQFF. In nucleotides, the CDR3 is TGCAGCTCTCGGACTAGCGGAAACAATGAGCAGTTCTTC.

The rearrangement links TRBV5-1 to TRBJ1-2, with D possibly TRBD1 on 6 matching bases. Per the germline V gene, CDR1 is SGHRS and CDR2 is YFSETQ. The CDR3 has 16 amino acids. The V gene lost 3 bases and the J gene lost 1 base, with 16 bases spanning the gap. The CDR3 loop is CASSSQYGGHNYGYTF. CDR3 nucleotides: TGCGCCAGCAGCTCTCAATACGGGGGGCATAACTATGGCTACACCTTC. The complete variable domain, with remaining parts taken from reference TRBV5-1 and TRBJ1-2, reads KAGVTQTPRYLIKTRGQQVTLSCSPISGHRSVSWYQQTPGQGLQFLFEYFSETQRNKGNFPGRFSGRQFSNSRSEMNVSTLELGDSALYLCASSSQYGGHNYGYTFGSGTRLTVV.

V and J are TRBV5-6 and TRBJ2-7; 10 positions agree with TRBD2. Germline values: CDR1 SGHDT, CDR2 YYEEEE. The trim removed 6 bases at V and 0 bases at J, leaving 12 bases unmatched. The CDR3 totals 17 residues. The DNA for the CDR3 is TGTGCCAGCACCAAGGGACTAGCGATAGCGTACTCCTACGAGCAGTACTTC. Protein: CASTKGLAIAYSYEQYF.

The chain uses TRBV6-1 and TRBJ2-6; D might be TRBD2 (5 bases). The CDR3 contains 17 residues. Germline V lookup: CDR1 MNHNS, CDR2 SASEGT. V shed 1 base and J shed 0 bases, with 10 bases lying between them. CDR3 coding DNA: TGTGCCAGCAGTGAAGTGGGAGTTAGCTCTGGGGCCAACGTCCTGACTTTC. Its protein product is CASSEVGVSSGANVLTF.

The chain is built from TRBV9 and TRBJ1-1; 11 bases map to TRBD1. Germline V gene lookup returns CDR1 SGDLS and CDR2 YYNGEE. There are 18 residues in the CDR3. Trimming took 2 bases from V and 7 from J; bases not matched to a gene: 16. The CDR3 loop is CASSVDYAGGQGEDEAFF. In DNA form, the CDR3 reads TGTGCCAGCAGCGTTGACTACGCGGGGGGACAGGGGGAGGATGAAGCTTTCTTT.

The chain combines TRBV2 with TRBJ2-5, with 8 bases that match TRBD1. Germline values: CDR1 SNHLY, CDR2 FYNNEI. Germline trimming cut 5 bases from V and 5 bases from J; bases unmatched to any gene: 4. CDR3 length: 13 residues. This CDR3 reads CASSRTGRETQYF. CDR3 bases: TGTGCCAGCAGTCGGACAGGGCGGGAGACCCAGTACTTC.

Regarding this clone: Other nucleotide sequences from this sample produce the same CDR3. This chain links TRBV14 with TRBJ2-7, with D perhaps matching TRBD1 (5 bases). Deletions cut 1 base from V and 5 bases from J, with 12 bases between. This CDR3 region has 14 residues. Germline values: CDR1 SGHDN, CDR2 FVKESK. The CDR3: CASSQVAGLDEQYF. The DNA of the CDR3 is TGTGCCAGCAGCCAAGTGGCAGGGCTAGACGAGCAGTACTTC. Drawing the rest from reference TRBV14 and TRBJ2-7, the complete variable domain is EAGVTQFPSHSVIEKGQTVTLRCDPISGHDNLYWYRRVMGKEIKFLLHFVKESKQDESGMPNNRFLAERTGGTYSTLKVQPAELEDSGVYFCASSQVAGLDEQYFGPGTRLTVT.

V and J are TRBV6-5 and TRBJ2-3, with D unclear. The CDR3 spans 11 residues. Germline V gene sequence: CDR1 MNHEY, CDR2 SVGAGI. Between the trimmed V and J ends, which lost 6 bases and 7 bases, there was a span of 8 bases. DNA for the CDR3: TGTGCCAGCAGGGCCCAGAATACGCAGTATTTT. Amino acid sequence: CASRAQNTQYF.

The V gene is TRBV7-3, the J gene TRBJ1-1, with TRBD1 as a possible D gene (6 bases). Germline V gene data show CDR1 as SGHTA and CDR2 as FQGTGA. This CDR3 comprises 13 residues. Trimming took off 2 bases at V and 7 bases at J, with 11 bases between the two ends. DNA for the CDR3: TGTGCCAGCAGCTTACTACAGGGTGGTGAAGCTTTCTTT. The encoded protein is CASSLLQGGEAFF.

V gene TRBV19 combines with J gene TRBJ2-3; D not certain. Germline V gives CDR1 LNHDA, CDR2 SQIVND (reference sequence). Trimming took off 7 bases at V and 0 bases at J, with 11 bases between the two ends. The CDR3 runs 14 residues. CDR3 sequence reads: CASNEQSSTDTQYF. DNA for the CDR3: TGTGCCAGTAACGAACAGTCTAGCACAGATACGCAGTATTTT.